The clone carrying this T cell receptor beta chain was picked up one time. Germline CDR1 is SGDLS and CDR2 is YYNGEE. This CDR3 is built from 17 residues. The junction had 8 bases not matched to a gene; V was cut back by 0 bases and J by 3 bases. Cohort allocation depended upon clinical history that participants reported. Original handling: Amplifying reference gene primers gave estimates of nucleated cell counts. Using immunoSEQ multiplex PCR, the repertoire was profiled, and TCRdb retains in-frame clones only, with some absent. The V and J calls and clone size come from that table; D and trimming were worked out from the DNA. The sample has 200,000 or so clones, 80% to 90% seen once. The data were taken from a study of blood T cell repertoires in COVID-19. Study-level background: Sites across the United States, Italy and Spain contributed samples from acute and convalescent COVID-19.

Sequences were obtained from PBMCs or T cells enriched from blood (not recorded which). The chain recombines TRBV9 with TRBJ2-5, with 10 nucleotides matching TRBD2. This TCR came from a woman aged 18-29 years in a cohort exposed to, infected with or recovered from COVID-19 (not recorded which). The CDR3: CASSVATSGKGKETQYF. In DNA, the CDR3 is TGTGCCAGCAGCGTAGCTACTAGCGGGAAGGGAAAAGAGACCCAGTACTTC.